What follows describes a single T cell receptor beta chain. The entry originates in a study of read filtering for tumor transcriptome and immune sequencing. Study-level background: Transcriptome libraries were built from DNase-treated RNA. TCR-mapped reads were about 4.05 to 11 million with IR-seq versus roughly 75 to 1,400 with RNA-seq.

From around 440 ng of RNA, a library with molecular barcoded alpha/delta and beta/gamma adaptors was made. TCRdb reprocessed the reads via MiXCR and lists one record per CDR3 protein. The sample records tens of thousands of distinct CDR3 sequences, roughly 21% being singletons. CDR1 is LNHDA and CDR2 is SQIVND in the germline V gene (reference sequence). CDR3 length: 11 amino acids. The V end lost 9 bases, the J end lost 10 bases, and 13 bases lay between the germline ends. Bone marrow was sampled from every patient at the time of active disease. The chain uses TRBV19 and TRBJ2-1, with D unclear. Sequencing input: a population of CD138-negative cells sorted from bone marrow. The receptor was derived from a donor at least 40 years old with multiple myeloma. The CDR3, as DNA: TGTGCCAGGATCTACAGTGGCGAGCAGTTCTTC. Its translation is CARIYSGEQFF. Filled out from reference TRBV19 and TRBJ2-1, the complete variable domain reads DGGITQSPKYLFRKEGQNVTLSCEQNLNHDAMYWYRQDPGQGLRLIYYSQIVNDFQKGDIAEGYSVSREKKESFPLTVTSAQKNPTAFYLCARIYSGEQFFGPGTRLTVL.